These T cell receptor beta chains were read from a single sample in a study of Ad26.COV2.S vaccination and SARS-CoV-2 variants. Clones were read by immunoSEQ multiplex PCR, and TCRdb kept only the in-frame ones, dropping some. The sample carries 300,000 to 350,000 clones, 85% to 90% recorded once. The source was peripheral blood, collected in a trial of Ad26.COV2.S vaccine versus placebo. The receptors originated from a person between 18 and 60 years old who received the Ad26.COV2.S COVID-19 vaccine or a placebo. CDR3s include the opening cysteine and the closing phenylalanine or tryptophan. The D gene is left open where the match is weak. Clone size is not always given. Where it is, it says once, few, many or a class for expanded clones.

J gene | V gene | clone size | D gene | CDR3 DNA | CDR3 protein
TRBJ2-3 | TRBV28 | - | - | TGTGCCAGCGCCTTAGGATCGACAGATACGCAGTATTTT | CASALGSTDTQYF
TRBJ2-5 | TRBV11-2 | - | TRBD2 | TGTGCCAGCAGCTTAGTTCGCGGGGGGATGGAGACCCAGTACTTC | CASSLVRGGMETQYF
TRBJ1-1 | TRBV9 | - | TRBD1 | TGTGCCAGCAGCGTAGTCAACCCACAGGGGGCGAAAAACACTGAAGCTTTCTTT | CASSVVNPQGAKNTEAFF
TRBJ2-1 | TRBV15 | - | TRBD2 | TGTGCCACGAGTACTAGCGGGGGCCTATACAATGAGCAGTTCTTC | CATSTSGGLYNEQFF
TRBJ1-1 | TRBV6-5 | - | - | TGTGCCAGCGGACAGCCCCCTATGAACACTGAAGCTTTCTTT | CASGQPPMNTEAFF
TRBJ1-6 | TRBV6-5 | few | - | TGTGCCAGCAGTTACGGCCGGGCTCACCTCCACTTT | CASSYGRAHLHF
TRBJ1-1 | TRBV5-5 | - | TRBD1 | TGTGCCAGCAGCTTGTTCTGGAGTCTAACAGGGGCAGCGGCTGACGGGACTTTCTTT | CASSLFWSLTGAAADGTFF
TRBJ1-5 | TRBV3-1/TRBV3-2 | - | - | TGTGCCAGCAGCCAAGATGTCAGTAGCAATCAGCCCCAGCATTTT | CASSQDVSSNQPQHF
TRBJ2-7 | TRBV6-6 | - | - | TGTGCCAGCAGTTCCCCCCCAGACGAATACGAGCAGTACTTC | CASSSPPDEYEQYF
TRBJ1-4 | TRBV18 | once | TRBD1 | TGTGCCAGCTCACCAGTCGGACAGGGTTCTGTCTGGCGCGAAAAACTGTTTTTT | CASSPVGQGSVWREKLFF
TRBJ2-7 | TRBV10-3 | once | - | TGTGCCATCAGTGAGAGCAAAGTGACCACTCAAAACGAGCAGTACTTC | CAISESKVTTQNEQYF
TRBJ1-1 | TRBV4-1 | - | TRBD1 | TGCGCCAGCAGGTACCGACAGGGCGATACTGAAGCTTTCTTT | CASRYRQGDTEAFF
TRBJ2-5 | TRBV3-1/TRBV3-2 | - | - | TGTGCCAGCAGCCAGATTATGGCAGAGGCTCAAGAGACCCAGTACTTC | CASSQIMAEAQETQYF
TRBJ1-2 | TRBV15 | once | - | TGTGCCACCGGGGAGGGGCTGCGGGGCTACACCTTC | CATGEGLRGYTF
TRBJ2-2 | TRBV5-1 | - | - | TGCGCCAGCAGCAACAGCGGCGCGAACACCGGGGAGCTGTTTTTT | CASSNSGANTGELFF
TRBJ1-1 | TRBV5-1 | - | - | TGCGCCAGCAGCTTTTCCGGGAGGGTCGCTGAAGCTTTCTTT | CASSFSGRVAEAFF
TRBJ2-1 | TRBV7-8 | few | TRBD1 | TGTGCCAGCAGCCTCGGACAGGGGGGCGAGCAGTTCTTC | CASSLGQGGEQFF
TRBJ1-4 | TRBV4-3 | - | - | TGCGCCAGCAGCCAAGAGAGGGGGAGACCGAACTTCATTCGTGAAAAACTGTTTTTT | CASSQERGRPNFIREKLFF
TRBJ2-1 | TRBV2 | - | - | TGTGCCAGCAGTGAAGGGGTTGGCAGCGAGCAGTTCTTC | CASSEGVGSEQFF
TRBJ2-7 | TRBV5-8 | - | - | TGTGCCAGCAGCCACGGCGATTTTGCAACAGGATTCTACGAGCAGTACTTC | CASSHGDFATGFYEQYF
TRBJ1-1 | TRBV30 | - | - | TGTGCCTGGAGTGTACGAGACCTTTGGTGGTACACTGAAGCTTTCTTT | CAWSVRDLWWYTEAFF
TRBJ2-3 | TRBV7-9 | - | - | TGTGCCAGCAGCCTGAGTAGCACAGATACGCAGTATTTT | CASSLSSTDTQYF
TRBJ1-1 | TRBV18 | once | - | TGTGCCAGCTCACCACGCCAGGACCCTGAAGCTTTCTTT | CASSPRQDPEAFF
TRBJ1-2 | TRBV25-1 | - | TRBD1 | TGTGCCAGCAGTGAAAAGTGGCACGGACAGGCGGAAGGCTACACCTTC | CASSEKWHGQAEGYTF
TRBJ1-1 | TRBV6-2/TRBV6-3 | - | TRBD1 | TGTGCCAGCAGTTCACCGGGACAGGGACTGGGAGAAGCTTTCTTT | CASSSPGQGLGEAFF
TRBJ2-1 | TRBV10-3 | few | - | TGTGCCATCGGGGGCACCACGGGGGACAATGAGCAGTTCTTC | CAIGGTTGDNEQFF
TRBJ2-1 | TRBV13 | - | TRBD2 | TGTGCCAGCAGCTTAGGATTAGCGGGGGCCAGCTACAATGAGCAGTTCTTC | CASSLGLAGASYNEQFF
TRBJ2-7 | TRBV7-9 | - | TRBD2 | TGTGCCAGCAGCTTAACGACTAGCGGGGGACCCGAGCAGTACTTC | CASSLTTSGGPEQYF
TRBJ1-2 | TRBV18 | - | - | TGTGCCAGCTCACCACCCGGGTGGCTGGGCTACACCTTC | CASSPPGWLGYTF
TRBJ1-2 | TRBV24-1 | once | TRBD1 | TGTGCCACCAGTGTTGGTAGAGTCGGGACAGGAAAACAGGGCTACACCTTC | CATSVGRVGTGKQGYTF
TRBJ2-5 | TRBV12-5 | - | - | TGTGCTAGTGGTTTGGTACAAGAGACCCAGTACTTC | CASGLVQETQYF
TRBJ2-5 | TRBV3-1/TRBV3-2 | - | - | TGTGCCAGCAGCCAACCGGGACTCCGAGGAAACCAAGAGACCCAGTACTTC | CASSQPGLRGNQETQYF
TRBJ2-1 | TRBV5-4 | - | - | TGTGCCAGCAGCTTGGTCGGTGATGAGCAGTTCTTC | CASSLVGDEQFF
TRBJ2-3 | TRBV7-6 | - | - | TGTGCCAGCAGTCCGACCCCCGAACAGGCAGATACGCAGTATTTT | CASSPTPEQADTQYF
TRBJ2-5 | TRBV5-1 | - | - | TGCGCCAGCAGCTTGGGCTGGCAAGAGACCCAGTACTTC | CASSLGWQETQYF
TRBJ1-4 | TRBV5-1 | - | - | TGCGCCAGCCAAGAATCCTCAACTAATGAAAAACTGTTTTTT | CASQESSTNEKLFF
TRBJ2-7 | TRBV29-1 | - | - | TGCAGCGTGGGGGGCGGTTCTTACGAGCAGTACTTC | CSVGGGSYEQYF
TRBJ2-1 | TRBV12-5 | - | - | TGTGCTAGTGGTTTGGTTACAGTGGAGCAGTTCTTC | CASGLVTVEQFF
TRBJ1-3 | TRBV5-6 | - | - | TGTGCCAGCAGCTTTGCAGATCTGACCTCTGGAAACACCATATATTTT | CASSFADLTSGNTIYF
TRBJ1-4 | TRBV5-6 | - | - | TGTGCCAGCAGCCCGGGAGAGGCAACTAATGAAAAACTGTTTTTT | CASSPGEATNEKLFF
TRBJ1-5 | TRBV6-2/TRBV6-3 | - | - | TGTGCCAGCAGTTATCAGGGCAATAATCAGCCCCAGCATTTT | CASSYQGNNQPQHF
TRBJ2-3 | TRBV15 | once | TRBD2 | TGTGCCACCAGCCGGGGGAGGGTACAGAGGACAGATACGCAGTATTTT | CATSRGRVQRTDTQYF
TRBJ2-3 | TRBV14 | few | TRBD2 | TGTGCCAGCAGCCGTGGACGGAAACCCCTAGCGGGGAGCACAGATACGCAGTATTTT | CASSRGRKPLAGSTDTQYF
TRBJ1-3 | TRBV14 | - | - | TGTGCCAGCAGCCAAAATCCCGGGCCCCCCATATATTTT | CASSQNPGPPIYF
TRBJ2-1 | TRBV13 | - | TRBD1 | TGTGCCAGCAGCTTAGCGGGACAGGGGTTTAATGAGCAGTTCTTC | CASSLAGQGFNEQFF